The rows below give T cell receptor beta chains drawn from one sample of a study of beta chain features in type 1 diabetes. The data were produced by immunoSEQ multiplex PCR, yet TCRdb's version contains in-frame clones alone and is incomplete. The table records 330,000 or so clones, about 14% of them present only once. Sequencing was done on a sample of central memory CD4+ T cells from blood. All receptors derive from a man aged 25-45 years in good health. Each CDR3 is given with its conserved first and last residue. D genes are given only for firm matches. The size entry is marked missing in some rows and otherwise reads once, few, many or a size class.

D,V,size,J,CDR3,DNA
-,TRBV6-5,-,TRBJ2-2,CASSFDGTGELFF,TGTGCCAGCAGTTTCGACGGCACCGGGGAGCTGTTTTTT
-,TRBV30,few,TRBJ1-6,CAWSSRLRISPLHF,TGTGCCTGGAGTTCCCGTCTGAGGATTTCACCCCTCCACTTT
TRBD2,TRBV10-1,-,TRBJ2-3,CASSESGGPSDTQYF,TGCGCCAGCAGTGAATCGGGGGGGCCGTCAGATACGCAGTATTTT
-,TRBV6-5,-,TRBJ1-2,CASSPGSNYGYTF,TGTGCCAGCAGTCCCGGGTCTAACTATGGCTACACCTTC
-,TRBV4-3,-,TRBJ2-5,CASSRGLEETQYF,TGCGCCAGCAGCCGAGGCCTAGAAGAGACCCAGTACTTC
-,TRBV27,few,TRBJ1-2,CASSFREPSYGYTF,TGTGCCAGCAGTTTCCGGGAACCCAGCTATGGCTACACCTTC
-,TRBV2,-,TRBJ1-6,CASSEVEGQTLHF,TGTGCCAGCAGTGAAGTTGAGGGACAAACCCTCCACTTT
TRBD2,TRBV19,many,TRBJ2-1,CASSYTSGKGNEQFF,TGTGCCAGTAGTTATACTAGCGGGAAAGGGAATGAGCAGTTCTTC
TRBD1,TRBV7-6,-,TRBJ2-1,CASSQDRVASNEQFF,TGTGCCAGCAGCCAAGACAGGGTTGCGTCGAATGAGCAGTTCTTC
TRBD2,TRBV18,few,TRBJ2-6,CASSPPGLVIGGANVLTF,TGTGCCAGCTCACCACCGGGACTAGTAATAGGTGGGGCCAACGTCCTGACTTTC
-,TRBV19,few,TRBJ1-2,CASTAVMNYGYTF,TGTGCCAGTACCGCGGTTATGAACTATGGCTACACCTTC
-,TRBV29-1,few,TRBJ1-4,CSVQGSWTEKLFF,TGCAGCGTTCAGGGGAGCTGGACTGAAAAACTGTTTTTT
-,TRBV28,-,TRBJ2-5,CASSATPQKTQYF,TGTGCCAGCAGTGCGACCCCACAGAAGACCCAGTACTTC
-,TRBV7-2,-,TRBJ2-6,CASSLAGGAGANVLTF,TGTGCCAGCAGCTTAGCGGGGGGTGCTGGGGCCAACGTCCTGACTTTC
-,TRBV5-4,few,TRBJ2-3,CASSLEGRGGDTQYF,TGTGCCAGCAGCTTGGAGGGACGAGGGGGAGATACGCAGTATTTT
-,TRBV7-9,few,TRBJ1-6,CASSLESSGVHNSPLHF,TGTGCCAGCAGCTTAGAGAGCTCGGGCGTCCATAATTCACCCCTCCACTTT
-,TRBV7-6,few,TRBJ2-5,CASSLTGALGARETQYF,TGTGCCAGCAGCTTAACTGGCGCTTTGGGGGCGCGAGAGACCCAGTACTTC
TRBD1,TRBV5-1,few,TRBJ2-7,CASRSGDRPFYEQYF,TGCGCCAGCAGGTCCGGGGACAGGCCCTTCTACGAGCAGTACTTC
TRBD1,TRBV27,-,TRBJ2-1,CASSYTGTGRNEQFF,TGTGCCAGCAGTTATACCGGGACAGGGCGGAATGAGCAGTTCTTC
TRBD1,TRBV18,-,TRBJ2-7,CASSLTGGSDEQYF,TGTGCCAGCTCACTCACAGGGGGCTCGGACGAGCAGTACTTC
-,TRBV30,-,TRBJ1-5,CAWSISGNQPQHF,TGTGCCTGGAGTATATCAGGGAATCAGCCCCAGCATTTT
TRBD2,TRBV10-1,few,TRBJ2-1,CASSLTSGDNEQFF,TGCGCCAGCAGTTTGACTAGCGGGGATAATGAGCAGTTCTTC
TRBD1,TRBV29-1,few,TRBJ1-3,CSAIRGQSSGNTIYF,TGCAGCGCTATACGGGGACAGAGCTCTGGAAACACCATATATTTT
-,TRBV30,-,TRBJ1-2,CAWVRDRDYGYTF,TGTGCCTGGGTGAGGGACCGCGACTATGGCTACACCTTC
-,TRBV6-5,few,TRBJ2-7,CASSQDNYEQYF,TGTGCCAGCAGTCAAGATAACTACGAGCAGTACTTC
-,TRBV7-9,few,TRBJ1-1,CASSLRDTTGGAFF,TGTGCCAGCAGCTTACGGGACACAACGGGAGGTGCTTTCTTT
-,TRBV5-5,-,TRBJ2-6,CASKPGHYSGANVLTF,TGTGCCAGCAAGCCGGGTCACTACTCTGGGGCCAACGTCCTGACTTTC
-,TRBV5-1,-,TRBJ1-1,CATRPGSNTEAFF,TGCGCCACCCGACCGGGCAGTAACACTGAAGCTTTCTTT
-,TRBV6-4,-,TRBJ2-2,CASSDRAGELFF,TGTGCCAGCAGTGACCGCGCCGGGGAGCTGTTTTTT
-,TRBV7-2,few,TRBJ2-1,CASSPDWINNEQFF,TGTGCCAGCAGCCCTGACTGGATCAACAATGAGCAGTTCTTC
-,TRBV2,-,TRBJ2-3,CASKRETDTQYF,TGTGCCAGCAAAAGGGAGACAGATACGCAGTATTTT
-,TRBV29-1,few,TRBJ2-3,CSAAPTGRGTDTQYF,TGCAGCGCGGCCCCTACAGGGAGGGGCACAGATACGCAGTATTTT
-,TRBV19,-,TRBJ2-1,CASMGARSGLSYNEQFF,TGTGCCAGTATGGGGGCTCGTAGCGGACTATCCTACAATGAGCAGTTCTTC